This T cell receptor beta chain emerged from a study of blood T cell repertoires in COVID-19. Study-level information: Italy, Spain and the United States were the sources of the convalescent and acute COVID-19 samples. T cells, B-cell-depleted T cells, or PBMCs supplied cDNA or gDNA.

This CDR3 region has 13 residues. Germline CDR1 and CDR2: LGHNA and YNFKEQ. Between the trimmed V and J ends, which lost 5 bases and 3 bases, there was a span of 10 bases. In the original processing: Using reference gene primer amplification, nucleated cell counts were estimated. The method was immunoSEQ multiplex PCR; TCRdb's version includes in-frame clones alone and lacks a portion of them. From that table come the V and J calls and clone size; the DNA was used to work out D and trimming. The profile shows 150,000 or so clones, roughly nine tenths of them singletons. The sequenced sample was peripheral blood. This chain links TRBV4-2 with TRBJ1-2; D is ambiguous. The receptor's source is a woman aged 70-85 years with acute or convalescent COVID-19. This CDR3 is CASSSIDYYGYTF. CDR3 DNA sequence: TGTGCCAGCAGCTCTATTGACTACTATGGCTACACCTTC.